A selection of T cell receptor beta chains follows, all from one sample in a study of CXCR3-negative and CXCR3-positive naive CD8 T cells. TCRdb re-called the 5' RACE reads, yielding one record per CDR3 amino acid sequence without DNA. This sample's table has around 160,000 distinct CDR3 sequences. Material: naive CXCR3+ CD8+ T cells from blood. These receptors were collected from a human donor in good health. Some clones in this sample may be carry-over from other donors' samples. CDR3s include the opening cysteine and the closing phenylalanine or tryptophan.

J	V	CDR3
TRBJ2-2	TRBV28	CASSPRTGTHYNTGELFF
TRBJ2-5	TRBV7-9	CASRMTGQETQYF
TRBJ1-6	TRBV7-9	CASSLAGDSPLHF
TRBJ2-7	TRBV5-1	CASSPLRGEVSYEQYF
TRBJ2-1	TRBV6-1	CASGIYNEQFF
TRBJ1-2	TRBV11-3	CASSAGTAYGYTF
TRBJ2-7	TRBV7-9	CASSLGPSGYEQYF
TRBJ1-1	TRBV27	CASSPTVSTEAFF
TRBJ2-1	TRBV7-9	CASSYIAGLNNEQFF
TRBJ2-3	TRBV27	CASSYGTGGTDTQYF
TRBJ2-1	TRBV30	CAWSRLHNEQFF
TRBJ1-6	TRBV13	CASSHGQESSPLHF
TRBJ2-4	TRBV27	CASSAGITKNIQYF
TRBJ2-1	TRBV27	CASTFSEPGYYNEQFF
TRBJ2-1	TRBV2	CASSELASDSYNEQFF
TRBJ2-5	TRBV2	CASQTGTGPQETQYF
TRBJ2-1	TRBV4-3	CASSQEWGQGVIIF
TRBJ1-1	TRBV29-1	CSVGLMNTEAFF
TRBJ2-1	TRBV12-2	CASRLPGCSYNEQFF